The 30 T cell receptor beta chains listed next were all sequenced from one sample in a study of T cell repertoires in cytomegalovirus infection. Using its own MiXCR run on the reads, TCRdb lists one record per CDR3 protein. The sample carries more than 400,000 distinct CDR3 sequences, around 27% recorded once. Material for sequencing was PBMCs. Receptor source: a human donor in good health (CMV status not recorded). Some clones in this sample may be carry-over from other donors' samples.

The gene calls are TRBV28 and TRBJ1-6, with D possibly matching TRBD1 (6 bases). The CDR3 has 14 amino acids. The germline V gene encodes CDR1 MDHEN and CDR2 SYDVKM. V was cut by 6 bases and J by 7 bases, with 13 bases left in between. The CDR3 DNA reads as TGTGCCAGCAGAGGGGCGGGGGCGAATTCACCCCTCCACTTT. It is translated as CASRGAGANSPLHF.

The V gene is TRBV6-5, the J gene TRBJ2-3, with 11 positions matching TRBD2. V lost 6 bases, J lost 0 bases, and 11 bases stayed unmatched. CDR1 and CDR2 (germline): MNHEY, SVGAGI. The CDR3 runs 18 residues. For the CDR3, the DNA is TGTGCCAGCAGGGCGATAGCGGGAGGGCTCACTAGCACAGATACGCAGTATTTT. Translating it yields CASRAIAGGLTSTDTQYF.

The V call is TRBV28, the J call TRBJ1-1; TRBD1 might be the D (5 bases). This CDR3 spans 15 amino acids. V was shortened by 2 bases and J by 0 bases, with 10 bases between the two germline ends. Germline assignment: CDR1 MDHEN and CDR2 SYDVKM. The CDR3 here is CASSLPGGLNTEAFF. CDR3 DNA: TGTGCCAGCAGTTTACCGGGGGGATTGAACACTGAAGCTTTCTTT.

The sample holds many counts of this clonotype. V and J are TRBV7-8 and TRBJ2-7, with 9 bases that match TRBD1. The CDR3 is 14 amino acids. The V gene's germline CDR1 is SGHVS and CDR2 FQNEAQ. Trimming at V came to 5 bases and at J to 3 bases, leaving 5 bases not matched to a gene. CDR3 protein: CASSPGTGNYEQYF. The CDR3 DNA reads TGTGCCAGCAGCCCTGGGACAGGGAACTACGAGCAGTACTTC. Variable domain in full (rest from reference TRBV7-8 and TRBJ2-7): GAGVSQSPRYKVAKRGQDVALRCDPISGHVSLFWYQQALGQGPEFLTYFQNEAQLDKSGLPSDRFFAERPEGSVSTLKIQRTQQEDSAVYLCASSPGTGNYEQYFGPGTRLTVT.

This clonotype was seen at least ten times. CDR3 in DNA: TGTGCCAGCAGCTTACAGGGTGAGGGTCAGCCCCAGCATTTT. This codes for CASSLQGEGQPQHF. The V and J genes are TRBV7-2 and TRBJ1-5, with D possibly being TRBD1 (5 bases). The CDR3 has 14 residues. Trimming removed 2 bases from V and 6 bases from J, with 11 bases in between. Germline-derived CDR1 and CDR2 are SGHTA and FQGNSA.

The chain is built from TRBV7-9 and TRBJ2-1, with 9 bases matching TRBD2. The ends lost 1 base at V and 0 bases at J; junction bases unmatched: 4. Germline V CDR1 and CDR2: SEHNR, FQNEAQ (reference sequence). This CDR3 has 17 residues. The CDR3 reads CASSLGREGGSYNEQFF. The DNA of the CDR3 is TGTGCCAGCAGCTTAGGGCGGGAGGGAGGCTCCTACAATGAGCAGTTCTTC.

This clonotype was counted between two and nine times. This chain links TRBV6-1 with TRBJ1-5; 9 bases align to TRBD1. Germline-derived CDR1 and CDR2 are MNHNS and SASEGT. The CDR3 consists of 18 residues. The V and J ends lost 6 bases and 4 bases, in that order; junction bases with no gene match: 16. The chain's CDR3 is CASRATGQGLRWNQPQHF. CDR3 coding DNA: TGTGCCAGCAGGGCCACGGGACAGGGCTTACGTTGGAATCAGCCCCAGCATTTT.

This clonotype was seen repeatedly, ten times or more. This chain joins TRBV7-8 and TRBJ2-1; 9 nucleotides align to TRBD2. CDR3 length: 17 amino acids. With 0 bases clipped from V and 7 bases from J, the junction kept 10 bases outside the gene matches. CDR1 is SGHVS, CDR2 FQNEAQ, per germline. The CDR3 DNA follows: TGTGCCAGCAGCTTAGCGGATTATAGCGGGAGTGCGAATGAGCAGTTCTTC. This sequence encodes CASSLADYSGSANEQFF.

Many counts were recorded for this clonotype. CDR3 amino acids: CASSSNRLGPEQFF. Written as DNA, the CDR3 is TGTGCCAGCAGCTCGAATCGTTTGGGGCCTGAGCAGTTCTTC. The chain carries TRBV7-8 and TRBJ2-1, with D possibly matching TRBD1 (5 bases). Germline assignment: CDR1 SGHVS and CDR2 FQNEAQ. The V end was cut by 4 bases, the J end by 9 bases, with 16 bases between. The CDR3 is made up of 14 amino acids. The whole variable domain, filled in from reference TRBV7-8 and TRBJ2-1, reads GAGVSQSPRYKVAKRGQDVALRCDPISGHVSLFWYQQALGQGPEFLTYFQNEAQLDKSGLPSDRFFAERPEGSVSTLKIQRTQQEDSAVYLCASSSNRLGPEQFFGPGTRLTVL.

The table lists this clonotype with a few counts. The rearrangement links TRBV7-2 to TRBJ1-1; D is undetermined. The CDR3 loop spans 15 amino acids. The germline V gene encodes CDR1 SGHTA and CDR2 FQGNSA. V was trimmed by 2 bases and J by 1 base, leaving 11 bases between them. The DNA for the CDR3 is TGTGCCAGCAGCTTATTCGGGAGAGGGAACACTGAAGCTTTCTTT. Residues: CASSLFGRGNTEAFF.

This clonotype was seen a handful of times. V and J are TRBV29-1 and TRBJ1-2; 7 positions match TRBD1. The V gene end was trimmed by 6 bases and the J gene end by 4 bases; junction bases not matched to a gene: 11. Germline CDR1 and CDR2: SQVTM and ANQGSEA. There are 14 residues in the CDR3. The DNA for the CDR3 is TGCAGCGTCGGACCAAGGGGGCGCGGCTATGGCTACACCTTC. It yields the protein CSVGPRGRGYGYTF.

This clonotype was detected a few times. The V gene is TRBV18, the J gene TRBJ1-6; a possible D gene is TRBD1 (6 bases). The ends were cut back, 4 bases at V and 7 bases at J, with 14 bases in the middle. The CDR3 contains 15 residues. CDR1 is KGHSH and CDR2 is LQKENI in the germline V gene. This CDR3 reads CASSRPGAPNSPLHF. The CDR3 nucleotides read TGTGCCAGCTCACGGCCAGGGGCACCCAATTCACCCCTCCACTTT.

This clonotype was recorded at least ten times. The genes are TRBV12-3 or TRBV12-4 and TRBJ2-5; D unclear. CDR3 length: 12 amino acids. V was clipped by 1 base and J by 4 bases, with 4 bases between them. In DNA, the CDR3 is TGTGCCAGCAGTTTAGGGTCAGAGACCCAGTACTTC. This translates into CASSLGSETQYF.

This clonotype was detected ten times or more. The genes are TRBV7-8 and TRBJ1-2; D perhaps matches TRBD1 (6 bases). The V and J ends lost 1 base and 4 bases respectively, with 13 bases between them. There are 15 residues in the CDR3. From germline, CDR1 is SGHVS and CDR2 FQNEAQ. CDR3: CASSLEGGGAYGYTF. CDR3 bases: TGTGCCAGCAGCTTAGAGGGGGGAGGAGCCTATGGCTACACCTTC.

The rearrangement uses TRBV27 and TRBJ2-3; TRBD2 is a possible D gene (7 bases). V lost 6 bases, J lost 3 bases, and 19 bases lay in between. Germline lookup yields CDR1 MNHEY and CDR2 SMNVEV (reference sequence). This CDR3 region has 16 residues. CDR3 DNA: TGTGCCAGCAGCGGAGTTAGGAGGGGGGGTACAGATACGCAGTATTTT. It yields the protein CASSGVRRGGTDTQYF.

This chain connects TRBV6-8 to TRBJ1-3; no clear D gene. The CDR3 extends over 15 amino acids. CDR1 MNHGY and CDR2 SAAAGT come from the germline V gene. V was shortened by 4 bases and J by 0 bases, with 10 bases between the two germline ends. CDR3 DNA sequence: TGTGCCAGCAGTTCGCTCGGTTCCTCTGGAAACACCATATATTTT. It specifies CASSSLGSSGNTIYF.

This clonotype was counted only a few times. This chain connects TRBV20-1 to TRBJ1-1, with unresolved D. The CDR3 sequence is 16 residues long. Germline assignment: CDR1 DFQATT and CDR2 SNEGSKA (reference sequence). Trimming removed 0 bases at V and 3 bases at J, with 17 bases between. The CDR3 region has the DNA TGCAGTGCTAGAGATGATCGCGCAGGCAGCTACACTGAAGCTTTCTTT. Translated, it gives CSARDDRAGSYTEAFF.

This clonotype was seen once. V gene TRBV19 combines with J gene TRBJ2-2, with TRBD2 matching over 8 bases. J lost 0 bases, V lost 4 bases, and 4 bases had no gene match. Germline values: CDR1 LNHDA, CDR2 SQIVND (reference sequence). This CDR3 region has 16 residues. CDR3 coding DNA: TGTGCCAGTAGTAGACTAGCGCCGCCGAACACCGGGGAGCTGTTTTTT. Translated, it gives CASSRLAPPNTGELFF.

In this sample, this clonotype turned up a few times. The chain is built from TRBV7-2 and TRBJ2-3; D remains ambiguous. The CDR3 runs 14 residues. Trimming removed 2 bases at V and 4 bases at J, with 10 bases between. Germline lookup yields CDR1 SGHTA and CDR2 FQGNSA. The CDR3 loop reads CASSLKPPPDTQYF. The CDR3 DNA follows: TGTGCCAGCAGCTTAAAACCTCCCCCAGATACGCAGTATTTT.

This clonotype was counted between two and nine times. The chain has TRBV20-1 and TRBJ1-5; 7 bases are a match to TRBD1. Trimming took 5 bases from V and 0 from J; bases not matched to a gene: 10. Germline loops: CDR1 DFQATT, CDR2 SNEGSKA (reference sequence). The CDR3 contains 16 residues. In DNA, the CDR3 is TGCAGTGCTCGAGGGACAGTCTCCTATAGCAATCAGCCCCAGCATTTT. Amino acids: CSARGTVSYSNQPQHF.

CDR3 in amino acids: CASSPLGPNTEAFF. In DNA form, the CDR3 reads TGTGCCAGCAGTCCCCTGGGCCCGAACACTGAAGCTTTCTTT. The genes are TRBV28 and TRBJ1-1; no clear D. V lost 5 bases to trimming and J lost 1 base, with 11 bases between them. The CDR3 sequence is 14 residues long. Germline V lookup: CDR1 MDHEN, CDR2 SYDVKM.

This clonotype was counted a few times. J is TRBJ1-2 and V is TRBV5-6; D is possibly TRBD1 (5 bases). Trimming took 4 bases from V and 3 from J, leaving 13 bases between them. Per germline, CDR1 SGHDT and CDR2 YYEEEE. The CDR3 contains 14 residues. CDR3 DNA: TGTGCCAGCAGCACCGCTCTGGGGGACTATGGCTACACCTTC. It codes for CASSTALGDYGYTF.

This clonotype was recorded a few times. The chain employs TRBV10-3 and TRBJ2-2; D possibly matches TRBD1 or TRBD2 (5 bases each). The CDR3 has 16 amino acids. The germline V gene encodes CDR1 ENHRY and CDR2 SYGVKD. V was cut by 8 bases and J by 6 bases, with 22 bases left in between. The CDR3 spells CAIPSGSASTPGELFF. CDR3 DNA: TGTGCCATCCCCTCAGGGTCAGCTAGCACTCCCGGGGAGCTGTTTTTT.

The chain carries TRBV12-3 or TRBV12-4 and TRBJ2-3; 9 bases are shared with TRBD2. The CDR3 is 20 amino acids. With V trimmed by 6 bases and J by 1 base, 20 bases remained unmatched. CDR3 residues: CASSSPLAGFSGPGTDTQYF. CDR3 bases: TGTGCCAGCAGCTCTCCTCTAGCGGGATTCTCGGGGCCGGGCACAGATACGCAGTATTTT.

The rearrangement joins TRBV12-3 or TRBV12-4 to TRBJ1-5, with 12 bases matching TRBD1. J lost 0 bases, V lost 6 bases, and 12 bases had no gene match. The CDR3 covers 19 residues. The CDR3 spells CASSTRRDRGRYSNQPQHF. The CDR3 DNA follows: TGTGCCAGCAGCACCAGAAGGGACAGGGGGCGATATAGCAATCAGCCCCAGCATTTT.

This clonotype occurred a few times. This CDR3 is CASSSPPLRGHEQYF. As DNA, the CDR3 is TGTGCCAGCAGTTCCCCTCCTTTGAGGGGCCACGAGCAGTACTTC. The chain recombines TRBV28 with TRBJ2-7; the D gene could be TRBD1 or TRBD2 (5 bases each). CDR1 is MDHEN and CDR2 is SYDVKM in the germline V gene. The CDR3 totals 15 residues. Trimming removed 4 bases from V and 5 bases from J, with 18 bases in between.

This clonotype has just a few counts. This sequence joins TRBV6-6 and TRBJ1-2, with no clear D. Trimming pared 5 bases from V and 0 bases from J, leaving 7 bases between. Germline lookup yields CDR1 MNHNY and CDR2 SVGAGI (reference sequence). This CDR3 has 13 amino acids. Written as DNA, the CDR3 is TGTGCCAGCAGTGACGTAGCTAACTATGGCTACACCTTC. Protein sequence: CASSDVANYGYTF.

This clonotype was observed a handful of times. The chain is built from TRBV6-1 and TRBJ1-5; D is perhaps TRBD1 (5 bases). This CDR3 spans 14 amino acids. Germline CDR1 and CDR2: MNHNS and SASEGT. V lost 4 bases, J lost 4 bases, and 11 bases lay in between. This CDR3 is CASSGNQGNQPQHF. In DNA form, the CDR3 reads TGTGCCAGCAGTGGGAACCAGGGAAATCAGCCCCAGCATTTT.

This chain uses TRBV19 with TRBJ1-1; D is undetermined. With 5 bases removed from V and 0 bases from J, the gap between germline ends came to 7 bases. Germline assignment: CDR1 LNHDA and CDR2 SQIVND (reference sequence). The CDR3 has 13 amino acids. CDR3 in amino acids: CASSEVLNTEAFF. The CDR3, as DNA: TGTGCCAGTAGTGAGGTCTTGAACACTGAAGCTTTCTTT.

The chain has TRBV12-3 or TRBV12-4 and TRBJ2-7; the match to TRBD2 covers 7 bases. This CDR3 has 14 amino acids. J lost 3 bases, V lost 6 bases, and 8 bases had no gene match. CDR3 DNA: TGTGCCAGCAGGAAAGCGGGATTCGACTACGAGCAGTACTTC. It codes for CASRKAGFDYEQYF.